This T cell receptor beta chain was retrieved from a study of blood T cell repertoires in COVID-19. Study background: The United States, Italy and Spain were the sources of the acute and convalescent COVID-19 samples. PBMCs, B-cell-depleted T cells, or T cells provided the cDNA or gDNA that made up the material.

Germline CDR1 LNHDA, CDR2 SQIVND (reference sequence). The CDR3 spans 16 residues. With V trimmed by 9 bases and J by 9 bases, 15 bases remained unmatched. Authors' methods: Amplifying reference gene primers gave estimates of nucleated cell counts. Measured with immunoSEQ multiplex PCR; TCRdb has only the in-frame clones, and not every one. V and J calls and clone size are those listed in that table; D and trimming were worked out from the DNA. This table holds about 150,000 clones, around three quarters found once. The sample comprised peripheral blood. The chain is built from TRBV19 and TRBJ2-1; TRBD2 matches at 12 bases. The TCR comes from a man aged 60 to 69 with acute or convalescent COVID-19. CDR3 DNA sequence: TGTGCCAGCCAAAAACGGACTAGCGGGATCTGGGGTGAGCAGTTCTTC. Translated: CASQKRTSGIWGEQFF.